A selection of T cell receptor beta chains follows, all from one sample in a study of untreated major depressive disorder. Clones were sequenced by immunoSEQ multiplex PCR, and TCRdb holds only the in-frame ones, with some missing. The data contain tens of thousands of clones, 90% to 95% of them singletons. Specimen: CD4+ T cells from PBMCs. The receptors come from a man aged 25-45 years in good health. The CDR3 runs from the conserved cysteine through the conserved F or W. The D gene is left open where the match is weak. Some rows have no size entry. The others give once, few or many, or a class for an expanded clone.

abundance	d_gene	j_gene	v_gene	CDR3aa	CDR3nt
-	-	TRBJ1-1	TRBV5-4	CASSPTARDTEAFF	TGTGCCAGCAGCCCGACAGCCAGGGACACTGAAGCTTTCTTT
-	-	TRBJ1-2	TRBV5-1	CASSLGVWTAYGYTF	TGCGCCAGCAGCTTGGGAGTCTGGACGGCCTATGGCTACACCTTC
-	-	TRBJ2-3	TRBV5-8	CASSFSVGDRTDTQYF	TGTGCCAGCAGCTTTTCGGTAGGGGACCGCACAGATACGCAGTATTTT
-	-	TRBJ2-1	TRBV11-1	CASSLDNEQFF	TGTGCCAGCAGCTTAGACAATGAGCAGTTCTTC
-	-	TRBJ2-1	TRBV14	CASSQWNEQFF	TGTGCCAGCAGCCAGTGGAATGAGCAGTTCTTC
-	TRBD1	TRBJ2-3	TRBV5-1	CASSPQTGDTQYF	TGCGCCAGCAGCCCTCAGACAGGGGATACGCAGTATTTT
-	-	TRBJ2-3	TRBV6-5	CASSYQDTQYF	TGTGCCAGCAGTTACCAAGATACGCAGTATTTT
-	-	TRBJ2-5	TRBV25-1	CASSADRLYQETQYF	TGTGCTAGCAGTGCAGACAGATTGTACCAAGAGACCCAGTACTTC
-	-	TRBJ1-5	TRBV19	CASSSFGGSGRVQPQHF	TGTGCCAGTAGTAGTTTCGGGGGTTCGGGGAGGGTTCAGCCCCAGCATTTT
-	-	TRBJ1-1	TRBV19	CASSILGNTEAFF	TGTGCCAGTAGTATTTTGGGGAACACTGAAGCTTTCTTT
-	TRBD2	TRBJ2-7	TRBV5-1	CASSWTGAGDGEQYF	TGCGCCAGCAGCTGGACGGGAGCGGGAGATGGCGAGCAGTACTTC
-	-	TRBJ2-6	TRBV7-6	CASSLAGASGANVLTF	TGTGCCAGCAGCTTAGCGGGCGCCTCTGGGGCCAACGTCCTGACTTTC
-	-	TRBJ1-2	TRBV20-1	CSASRAYGYTF	TGCAGTGCTAGCCGGGCCTATGGCTACACCTTC
-	-	TRBJ2-2	TRBV30	CAWRYTGELFF	TGTGCCTGGAGATACACCGGGGAGCTGTTTTTT
once	TRBD1	TRBJ2-7	TRBV5-6	CASSLAWDRGDPRQYF	TGTGCCAGCAGCTTGGCCTGGGACAGGGGGGACCCGAGGCAGTACTTC
-	TRBD1	TRBJ1-1	TRBV29-1	CSGRDSRMNTEAFF	TGCAGCGGAAGGGACAGCCGAATGAACACTGAAGCTTTCTTT
-	-	TRBJ1-2	TRBV5-4	CASSTDTNYGYTF	TGTGCCAGCAGCACGGACACCAACTATGGCTACACCTTC